These T cell receptor beta chains were read from a single sample in a study of shared clonotypes between healthy human individuals. TCRdb keeps only in-frame clones here, not all; method: immunoSEQ multiplex PCR. The sample carries more than 450,000 clones, less than 85% recorded once. What was sequenced was PBMCs. These receptors were obtained from a woman aged 40 to 50 in good health. Some clones in this sample may be carry-over from other donors' samples. The CDR3 runs from the conserved cysteine through the conserved F or W. Fields, in order: V gene, D gene, J gene, clone size, CDR3 protein, CDR3 DNA. D genes are given only for firm matches. Clone size is shown for a subset of rows, as once, few, many or a class of expanded clone.

TRBV19	TRBD1	TRBJ2-2	NA	CASSDRGDTGELFF	TGTGCCAGTAGCGACAGGGGGGACACCGGGGAGCTGTTTTTT
TRBV5-4	NA	TRBJ1-4	NA	CASSLMGTTNEKLFF	TGTGCCAGCAGCTTGATGGGCACAACTAATGAAAAACTGTTTTTT
TRBV7-2	NA	TRBJ2-7	NA	CASSLAQTYEQYF	TGTGCCAGCAGCTTGGCGCAGACCTACGAGCAGTACTTC
TRBV7-9	TRBD2	TRBJ2-1	NA	CASSPEGGSLSSYNEQFF	TGTGCCAGCAGCCCAGAAGGCGGGAGCCTTTCCTCCTACAATGAGCAGTTCTTC
TRBV21-1	NA	TRBJ2-3	few	CASRNPGTSGCFSTDTQYF	TGTGCCAGCAGGAACCCCGGGACTAGCGGGTGCTTTAGCACAGATACGCAGTATTTT
TRBV6-6	NA	TRBJ1-2	NA	CASSFTADGYTF	TGTGCCAGCAGTTTTACAGCCGATGGCTACACCTTC
TRBV9	NA	TRBJ1-3	NA	CASSVRARTDSGNTIYF	TGTGCCAGCAGCGTAAGGGCACGGACTGATTCTGGAAACACCATATATTTT
TRBV28	TRBD2	TRBJ2-5	NA	CASGGEAQETQYF	TGTGCCAGTGGGGGGGAGGCCCAAGAGACCCAGTACTTC
TRBV28	NA	TRBJ1-5	NA	CASSLMGNSNQPQHF	TGTGCCAGCAGTTTAATGGGAAATAGCAATCAGCCCCAGCATTTT
TRBV4-2	NA	TRBJ2-7	once	CASSQDLAGGYEQYF	TGTGCCAGCAGCCAAGATCTGGCAGGGGGGTACGAGCAGTACTTC
TRBV10-3	NA	TRBJ2-1	NA	CAISGGRDNEQFF	TGTGCCATCAGTGGCGGGCGGGACAATGAGCAGTTCTTC
TRBV7-2	NA	TRBJ1-2	NA	CASSPPFGGSYTF	TGTGCCAGCAGCCCCCCATTCGGGGGTAGCTACACCTTC
TRBV7-3	TRBD2	TRBJ2-5	NA	CASSRGGDETQYF	TGTGCCAGCAGCCGCGGGGGGGATGAGACCCAGTACTTC
TRBV2	NA	TRBJ2-5	once	CASSVYQQETQYF	TGTGCCAGCAGTGTCTATCAGCAAGAGACCCAGTACTTC
TRBV7-6	NA	TRBJ2-2	NA	CASSLLAGSTGELFF	TGTGCCAGCAGCTTACTGGCGGGAAGCACCGGGGAGCTGTTTTTT
TRBV6-6	NA	TRBJ2-1	NA	CASSTLAPRYNEQFF	TGTGCCAGCAGTACACTAGCCCCGCGCTACAATGAGCAGTTCTTC
TRBV6-1	NA	TRBJ2-7	NA	CASSEGQAGAYEQYF	TGTGCCAGCAGTGAAGGGCAGGCTGGGGCCTACGAGCAGTACTTC
TRBV5-4	TRBD2	TRBJ2-5	few	CASSLGTSGGRRETQYF	TGTGCCAGCAGCTTGGGGACTAGCGGGGGAAGGCGGGAGACCCAGTACTTC